This T cell receptor beta chain was captured by sequencing in a study of OX40 agonist ivuxolimab in advanced cancers. The CDR3 runs to 16 residues. V was clipped by 6 bases and J by 6 bases, with 21 bases between them. Germline CDR1 reads MNHNY; CDR2 reads SVGAGI (reference sequence). Assay used: immunoSEQ multiplex PCR; TCRdb lists only in-frame clones, some missing. The sample yields 50,000 to 85,000 clones, 87% seen once. This TCR was sampled from an adult with an advanced solid tumor such as melanoma, head and neck, liver or kidney cancer. The chain combines TRBV6-6 with TRBJ2-1, with D tentatively TRBD2 (6 bases). The sequencing used CD4+ or CD8+ T cells sorted from blood, collected in a trial of the OX40 agonist ivuxolimab. The CDR3 DNA follows: TGTGCCAGCAGACAGCTTGGGACTGGGAATTCCAATGAGCAGTTCTTC. Protein sequence: CASRQLGTGNSNEQFF.